This T cell receptor beta chain appears in the sequencing data of a study of cytomegalovirus exposure and HLA in healthy donors. The study, taken as a whole, reports: TCR beta sequences reportedly predicted most subjects' HLA-A and HLA-B alleles accurately. The productive fraction for most TCR beta V segments was about 90% or about 30% in an earlier analysis.

The donors were healthy bone marrow donors. This CDR3 has 14 amino acids. Per germline, CDR1 MDHEN and CDR2 SYDVKM. The germline V and J ends were trimmed by 3 bases and 2 bases, with 10 bases remaining between them. Use of 60 Vbeta and 13 Jbeta primers characterized the PCR. Measured with immunoSEQ multiplex PCR; TCRdb has only the in-frame clones, and not every one. The sample includes around 140,000 clones. A word on this clone: Its target is unknown.

This chain links TRBV28 with TRBJ1-2, with a weak D call TRBD1 (6 bases). Sequenced material: PBMCs. The TCR sequence derives from a woman aged 45-59 years in good health and CMV-seronegative. In nucleotides, the CDR3 is TGTGCCAGCAGTTTTCAACAGGGCAACTATGGCTACACCTTC. Its translation is CASSFQQGNYGYTF.